The clone carrying this T cell receptor beta chain was seen more than once but under ten times. This specimen comes from a study of identical twins. After template switching added a universal primer site, the resulting cDNA carried unique molecular identifiers. TCRdb reprocessed the 5' RACE reads with MiXCR, giving one entry per CDR3 protein. Among roughly 690,000 distinct CDR3 sequences, 5.5% to 6.5% were seen once, and the ten largest hold around 1.9%. This CDR3 is 11 amino acids long. CDR1 SGHDN and CDR2 FVKESK come from the germline V gene. Trimming stripped 4 bases from V and 12 bases from J, with 13 bases between.

Sequenced sample: naive T cells sorted from blood. The genes are TRBV14 and TRBJ2-7; D unresolved. The receptor was derived from a man between 18 and 35 years old in good health. DNA of the CDR3: TGTGCCAGCAGCCCCGGATATCTACTGTACTTC. Encoded protein: CASSPGYLLYF.